This TCR beta chain was obtained from a study of blood T cells in healthy people across ages. Study observations and caveats: Older individuals had lower TCR beta diversity per million T cells (the decline was roughly linear).

Isolation yielded PBMCs, at least 6.5 million per sample, in every case. This CDR3 has 13 residues. Looked up from germline, CDR1 is LGHNA and CDR2 is YNFKEQ. With regard to this clonotype: Antigen specificity is unknown. A much larger clone sits a single nucleotide away, making a read error possible.

The use of a sample-barcoded 5' primer and a J-beta primer mix characterized a second PCR of roughly 7 to 11 cycles. Each cDNA molecule was tagged by a template-switch adaptor that had 12 random nucleotides. TCRdb redid the calling of the 5' RACE reads with MiXCR, one entry per CDR3 protein. This table has 600,000 to 800,000 distinct CDR3 sequences, approximately 52% appearing once. Input material: blood. The receptor comes from an elderly woman in good health. The rearrangement joins TRBV4-2 to TRBJ1-2; 9 bases map to TRBD1. The CDR3 nucleotides read TGTGCCAGCACGGGGACAGGGTCTGGTGGCTGCACCTTC. This encodes CASTGTGSGGCTF.